Presented here are 12 T cell receptor beta chains from one specimen sequenced in a study of blood T cell repertoires in COVID-19. Clones were sequenced by immunoSEQ multiplex PCR, and TCRdb holds only the in-frame ones, with some missing. The sample lists around 86,000 clones, around nine tenths occurring once. The sequenced material came from peripheral blood. The receptors originated from a woman older than 75 with acute or convalescent COVID-19.

The chain couples TRBV27 to TRBJ2-4; 7 positions match TRBD2. V shed 6 bases and J 8 bases; nucleotides not matched to a gene: 10. Germline values: CDR1 MNHEY, CDR2 SMNVEV (reference sequence). This CDR3 is built from 14 residues. The CDR3 is CASRPGLVGYIQYF. The DNA of the CDR3 is TGTGCCAGCAGGCCCGGACTAGTAGGTTACATTCAGTACTTC.

The sample holds one count of this clone. CDR3 in DNA: TGCGCCAGCAGCCCTACGGGACAGGGATCCGGGGAGCTGTTTTTT. Translating it yields CASSPTGQGSGELFF. This sequence joins TRBV5-1 and TRBJ2-2; 9 bases are a match to TRBD1. After removal of 4 bases from V and 6 bases from J, the junction contained 7 bases not matched to a gene. This CDR3 is built from 15 residues. Germline CDR1 SGHRS, CDR2 YFSETQ.

The chain carries TRBV7-3 and TRBJ2-5; 7 bases fit TRBD1. CDR1 and CDR2 (germline): SGHTA, FQGTGA. The CDR3 is made up of 13 amino acids. Losses at the gene ends were 5 bases for V and 1 base for J; bases not matched to a gene: 1. Here the CDR3 DNA reads TGTGCCAGCAGCCAGGGGGTCCAAGAGACCCAGTACTTC. Amino acid sequence: CASSQGVQETQYF.

The chain joins TRBV5-1 to TRBJ2-1, with 9 bases identical to TRBD2. The CDR3 spans 16 residues. The V segment lost 2 bases and the J segment 0 bases; nucleotides outside the gene matches: 3. Germline V gene lookup returns CDR1 SGHRS and CDR2 YFSETQ. DNA of the CDR3: TGCGCCAGCAGCTTTGGCGGGGGGGCCTCCTACAATGAGCAGTTCTTC. Translating it yields CASSFGGGASYNEQFF.

This chain links TRBV19 with TRBJ1-1, with D maybe TRBD1 (6 bases). Germline lookup yields CDR1 LNHDA and CDR2 SQIVND (reference sequence). V shed 6 bases and J shed 0 bases, with 8 bases lying between them. CDR3 size: 13 residues. The chain's CDR3 is CASRRQVNTEAFF. CDR3 bases: TGTGCCAGTAGACGACAGGTGAACACTGAAGCTTTCTTT.

DNA of the CDR3: TGTGCCAGCAGCTTAAGCCCCCTCGCGGGAGACAATGAGCAGTTCTTC. Translating it yields CASSLSPLAGDNEQFF. This chain uses TRBV7-8 with TRBJ2-1, with 7 bases aligning to TRBD2. The CDR3 contains 16 residues. Germline assignment: CDR1 SGHVS and CDR2 FQNEAQ. The junction had 9 bases not matched to a gene; V was cut back by 2 bases and J by 5 bases.

The rearrangement joins TRBV7-9 to TRBJ1-1; 7 nucleotides align to TRBD1. Germline values: CDR1 SEHNR, CDR2 FQNEAQ (reference sequence). The junction had 4 bases not matched to a gene; V was cut back by 0 bases and J by 6 bases. The CDR3 has 14 residues. CDR3 sequence (DNA): TGTGCCAGCAGCTTAGCCTACCAGGGGGCTGAAGCTTTCTTT. Translated: CASSLAYQGAEAFF.

The chain recombines TRBV6-5 with TRBJ2-1; 10 bases align to TRBD2. There are 15 residues in the CDR3. V shed 1 base and J 7 bases; nucleotides not matched to a gene: 4. Per germline, CDR1 MNHEY and CDR2 SVGAGI. Here the CDR3 DNA reads TGTGCCAGCAGTTACTGGAGCGGGGGGGCAAATGAGCAGTTCTTC. Translation: CASSYWSGGANEQFF.

The rearrangement links TRBV5-6 to TRBJ2-2; 8 positions agree with TRBD1. The CDR3 totals 15 residues. Trimming at V came to 4 bases and at J to 7 bases, leaving 9 bases not matched to a gene. Germline V lookup: CDR1 SGHDT, CDR2 YYEEEE. DNA of the CDR3: TGTGCCAGCAGCAAGACAGGGGATGTAAACGGGGAGCTGTTTTTT. Protein sequence: CASSKTGDVNGELFF. Variable domain in full (rest from reference TRBV5-6 and TRBJ2-2): DAGVTQSPTHLIKTRGQQVTLRCSPKSGHDTVSWYQQALGQGPQFIFQYYEEEERQRGNFPDRFSGHQFPNYSSELNVNALLLGDSALYLCASSKTGDVNGELFFGEGSRLTVL.

This rearrangement joins TRBV19 to TRBJ2-1, with 13 nucleotides matching TRBD2. The CDR3 contains 16 residues. Germline V gene lookup returns CDR1 LNHDA and CDR2 SQIVND (reference sequence). The V segment lost 4 bases and the J segment 4 bases; nucleotides outside the gene matches: 4. The CDR3 region has the DNA TGTGCCAGTAGTACCGGGACTAGCGGGACATACAATGAGCAGTTCTTC. Translated: CASSTGTSGTYNEQFF. Full variable domain (remainder filled in from reference TRBV19 and TRBJ2-1): DGGITQSPKYLFRKEGQNVTLSCEQNLNHDAMYWYRQDPGQGLRLIYYSQIVNDFQKGDIAEGYSVSREKKESFPLTVTSAQKNPTAFYLCASSTGTSGTYNEQFFGPGTRLTVL.

V usage is TRBV15 and J usage is TRBJ2-1; D gene uncertain. V gave up 1 base and J gave up 1 base, with 8 bases separating them. The CDR3 length is 15 residues. The V gene's germline CDR1 is LNHNV and CDR2 YYDKDF (reference sequence). The CDR3 region is CATSRAPSSYNEQFF. In DNA form, the CDR3 reads TGTGCCACCAGCAGAGCTCCTAGTTCCTACAATGAGCAGTTCTTC.

Only a few counts were recorded for this clone. The V and J genes are TRBV6-2 or TRBV6-3 and TRBJ2-3, with D possibly TRBD2 on 5 matching bases. The CDR3 runs to 18 residues. V was clipped by 2 bases and J by 3 bases, with 21 bases between them. Germline CDR1 reads MNHEY; CDR2 reads SVGEGT. The CDR3 loop reads CASSYPTQKRRNTDTQYF. The CDR3 DNA is TGTGCCAGCAGTTACCCAACCCAAAAGCGGCGAAATACAGATACGCAGTATTTT.